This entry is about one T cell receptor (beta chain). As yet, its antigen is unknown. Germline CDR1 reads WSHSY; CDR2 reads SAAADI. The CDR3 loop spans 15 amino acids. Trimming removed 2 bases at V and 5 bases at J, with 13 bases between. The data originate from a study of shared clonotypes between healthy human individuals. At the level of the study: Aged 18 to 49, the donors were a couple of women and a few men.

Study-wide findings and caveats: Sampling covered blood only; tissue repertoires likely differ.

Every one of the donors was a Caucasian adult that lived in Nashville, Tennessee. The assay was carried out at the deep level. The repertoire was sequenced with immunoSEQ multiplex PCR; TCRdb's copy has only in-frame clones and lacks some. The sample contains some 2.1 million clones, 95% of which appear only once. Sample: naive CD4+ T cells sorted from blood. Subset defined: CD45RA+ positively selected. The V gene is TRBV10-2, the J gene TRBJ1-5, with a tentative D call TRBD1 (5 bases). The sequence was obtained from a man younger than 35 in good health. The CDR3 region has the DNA TGCGCCAGCAGTGAGGTTCAGGACATCCATCAGCCCCAGCATTTT. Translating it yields CASSEVQDIHQPQHF.